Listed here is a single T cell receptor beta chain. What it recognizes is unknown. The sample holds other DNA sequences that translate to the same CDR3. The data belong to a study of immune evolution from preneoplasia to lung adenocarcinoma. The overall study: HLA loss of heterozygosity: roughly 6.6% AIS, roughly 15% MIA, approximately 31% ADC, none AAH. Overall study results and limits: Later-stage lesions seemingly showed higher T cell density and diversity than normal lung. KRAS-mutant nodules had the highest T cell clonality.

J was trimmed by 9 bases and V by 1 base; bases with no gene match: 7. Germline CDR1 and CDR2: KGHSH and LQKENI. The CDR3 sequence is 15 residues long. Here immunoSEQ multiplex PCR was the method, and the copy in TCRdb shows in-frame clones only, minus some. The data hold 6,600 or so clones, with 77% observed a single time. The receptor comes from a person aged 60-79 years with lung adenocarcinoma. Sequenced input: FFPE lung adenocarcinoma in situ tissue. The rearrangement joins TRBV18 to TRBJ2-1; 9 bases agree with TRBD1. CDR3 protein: CASSPLGTGSSEQFF. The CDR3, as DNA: TGTGCCAGCTCACCACTGGGGACAGGGAGTTCTGAGCAGTTCTTC.